The rows below give T cell receptor beta chains drawn from one sample of a study of blood T cell repertoires in COVID-19. Produced via immunoSEQ multiplex PCR; TCRdb's table is partial and in-frame only. Of approximately 300,000 clones in the sample, more than 90% are singletons; the top ten hold less than 20%. Sequenced material: PBMCs or T cells enriched from blood (not recorded which). The receptors were gathered from a young woman who had recovered from COVID-19. Each CDR3 is given with its conserved first and last residue. The order of the fields is clone size, V gene, D gene, J gene, CDR3 DNA, CDR3 protein. A D gene is named only where the DNA matches it firmly. Size is stated for part of the rows, as once, few or many counts, or as a class when the clone is expanded.

>.|TRBV7-3|TRBD2|TRBJ2-7
TGTGCCAGCAGCGCAACTAGCGCCCAAGTCTACGAGCAGTACTTC
CASSATSAQVYEQYF
>.|TRBV5-6|.|TRBJ2-3
TGTGCCAGCAGCTTATCGCACATAGATACGCAGTATTTT
CASSLSHIDTQYF
>.|TRBV4-1|.|TRBJ1-5
TGCGCCAGCAGCCAAGATTCCGGTAATCAGCCCCAGCATTTT
CASSQDSGNQPQHF
>.|TRBV2|.|TRBJ1-5
TGTGCCAGCAGAAGAGAACAAGGGAGCCAGCCCCAGCATTTT
CASRREQGSQPQHF
>.|TRBV3-1/TRBV3-2|.|TRBJ1-1
TGTGCCAGCAGCTTAGAGGGGGTGACTGAAGCTTTCTTT
CASSLEGVTEAFF
>few|TRBV18|TRBD2|TRBJ2-7
TGTGCCAGCTCTCGGGGGACTAGCGGGAGGGCCTTGGACGAGCAGTACTTC
CASSRGTSGRALDEQYF
>.|TRBV28|TRBD1|TRBJ1-2
TGTGCCAGCAGTTTACAGGACAGGGGTGGGGGCTACACCTTC
CASSLQDRGGGYTF
>.|TRBV7-2|TRBD1|TRBJ1-2
TGTGCCAGCAGCTTAGACGACAGGGATTATGGCTACACCTTC
CASSLDDRDYGYTF
>.|TRBV7-2|TRBD2|TRBJ2-7
TGTGCCAGCAGCTTAGTAGGAGCGGGAGGTCACGAGCAGTACTTC
CASSLVGAGGHEQYF
>.|TRBV6-1|.|TRBJ2-3
TGTGCCAGCAGTGAACCGGGAATCACAGATACGCAGTATTTT
CASSEPGITDTQYF
>few|TRBV4-1|.|TRBJ1-1
TGCGCCAGCAGCCCCAACCCCCTGACAACGAACACTGAAGCTTTCTTT
CASSPNPLTTNTEAFF
>.|TRBV28|.|TRBJ1-6
TGTGCCAGCAGTTTCGTGACGAGGCCCCATAATTCACCCCTCCACTTT
CASSFVTRPHNSPLHF
>.|TRBV11-2|.|TRBJ1-1
TGTGCCAGCAGCTTATATCCATACGCGGAAGCTTTCTTT
CASSLYPYAEAFF
>once|TRBV3-1/TRBV3-2|.|TRBJ2-5
TGTGCCAGCAGCCCCCAGCGCGGGATCGGAGAGACCCAGTACTTC
CASSPQRGIGETQYF
>once|TRBV2|TRBD1|TRBJ2-1
TGTGCCAGCAGTAAAAATACCGGGACAGGGAGTTTCTATGAGCAGTTCTTC
CASSKNTGTGSFYEQFF
>few|TRBV4-2|TRBD2|TRBJ2-7
TGTGCCAGCAGCCAAGATGGGGGACTAGCGGGGTACGAGCAGTACTTC
CASSQDGGLAGYEQYF
>.|TRBV6-2/TRBV6-3|TRBD2|TRBJ2-1
TGTGCCAGCAGTGACAGGACTAGCGGGAGTGGCCGCGAGCAGTTCTTC
CASSDRTSGSGREQFF
>.|TRBV5-4|TRBD2|TRBJ2-5
TGTGCCAGCAGCCCATTTACCGCCCTAGCGGAAGAGACCCAGTACTTC
CASSPFTALAEETQYF
>many|TRBV7-9|TRBD2|TRBJ2-7
TGTGCCAGCAGCCCAATGGGTAGCGGGAGTCGCGAGCAGTACTTC
CASSPMGSGSREQYF
>.|TRBV18|TRBD1|TRBJ2-7
TGTGCCAGCTCACCTGACAGGGCCCGGGGTTACGAGCAGTACTTC
CASSPDRARGYEQYF
>once|TRBV18|TRBD1|TRBJ2-2
TGTGCCAGCTCACCGGGACAGTCCGGGGAGCTGTTTTTT
CASSPGQSGELFF
>.|TRBV4-1|TRBD1|TRBJ2-2
TGCGCCAGCAGCTCATGGACAGGCAGCCTTTGGAACACCGGGGAGCTGTTTTTT
CASSSWTGSLWNTGELFF
>.|TRBV11-2|.|TRBJ2-1
TGTGCCAGCAGTCCTAGCAGAGACAATGAGCAGTTCTTC
CASSPSRDNEQFF
>.|TRBV3-1/TRBV3-2|TRBD2|TRBJ2-5
TGTGCCGGAACTAGCGGGAGACAGACCCAGTACTTC
CAGTSGRQTQYF
>.|TRBV27|TRBD2|TRBJ2-3
TGTGCCACCCGGGTTGCTAGCGGGGGGCTGGCAGATACGCAGTATTTT
CATRVASGGLADTQYF
>.|TRBV28|TRBD1|TRBJ1-2
TGTGCCAGCAGTTCCGGTGCCGGGGGCGCAGGGGGTTTTAGCTATGGCTACACCTTC
CASSSGAGGAGGFSYGYTF
>.|TRBV6-1|TRBD1|TRBJ1-2
TGTGCCAGCAGTGAAGGGGGGACAGGGGGCAGCTATGGCTACACCTTC
CASSEGGTGGSYGYTF
>.|TRBV11-3|.|TRBJ1-2
TGTGCCAGCAGCTTAGATCTGGGAGCTAACTATGGCTACACCTTC
CASSLDLGANYGYTF
>.|TRBV6-4|.|TRBJ1-1
TGTGCCAGCAGTGACCGGGGGGGCGGCACTGAAGCTTTCTTT
CASSDRGGGTEAFF
>.|TRBV18|TRBD1|TRBJ2-1
TGTGCCAGCTCGGGACAGGGGAATGAGCAGTTCTTC
CASSGQGNEQFF
>few|TRBV2|TRBD1|TRBJ1-1
TGTGCCAGCAGCTCACAGGGGGAGAGCACTGAAGCTTTCTTT
CASSSQGESTEAFF
>.|TRBV5-6|.|TRBJ2-4
TGTGCCAGCAGCTTTATCACTGGACTAGCCAAAAACATTCAGTACTTC
CASSFITGLAKNIQYF
>.|TRBV3-1/TRBV3-2|.|TRBJ1-1
TGTGCCAGCAGCCAAGAATCAGGGTTAATGAATGAAGCTTTCTTT
CASSQESGLMNEAFF
>.|TRBV9|TRBD2|TRBJ2-7
TGTGCCAGCAGCGCGCTAGCGGGCGAACGCCACGAGCAGTACTTC
CASSALAGERHEQYF
>.|TRBV3-1/TRBV3-2|TRBD1|TRBJ2-1
TGTGCCAGCAGCCAAGGGGGACAGACTTACAATGAGCAGTTCTTC
CASSQGGQTYNEQFF
>.|TRBV9|TRBD1|TRBJ1-5
TGTGCCAGCAGCAGAAAGGATAGGGGGCGCGAAAGCAATCAGCCCCAGCATTTT
CASSRKDRGRESNQPQHF
>few|TRBV3-1/TRBV3-2|.|TRBJ1-5
TGTGCCAGCAGCCAAGACGGGGGTCAGCCCCAGCATTTT
CASSQDGGQPQHF
>.|TRBV7-9|.|TRBJ2-1
TGTGCCAGCAGCGTAGGAGTGGAACTAGTCGTAGGCAATGAGCAGTTCTTC
CASSVGVELVVGNEQFF
>.|TRBV19|.|TRBJ1-2
TGTGCCAGTAGTTACCGGGACACCGTCTATGGCTACACCTTC
CASSYRDTVYGYTF
>.|TRBV9|.|TRBJ2-7
TGTGCCAGCAGCGTAGCTACCCAGGGCGAGCAGTACTTC
CASSVATQGEQYF
>.|TRBV6-6|TRBD1|TRBJ1-3
TGTGCCAGCAGTCTGGACAGGGGGCGTGGAAACACCATATATTTT
CASSLDRGRGNTIYF
>.|TRBV6-5|.|TRBJ1-2
TGTGCCAGCAGTCCACAGGCAGGCCCCTATGGCTACACCTTC
CASSPQAGPYGYTF
>.|TRBV5-5|TRBD2|TRBJ2-2
TGTGCCAGCAGCTTTAGCGGGAGCCCCGGGGAGCTGTTTTTT
CASSFSGSPGELFF
>.|TRBV19|TRBD1|TRBJ2-5
TGTGCCAGTAGTATCGGGACAGACCAAGAGACCCAGTACTTC
CASSIGTDQETQYF
>.|TRBV28|.|TRBJ1-1
TGTGCCAGCAAGAGGGGAGGCACTGAAGCTTTCTTT
CASKRGGTEAFF
>once|TRBV28|TRBD2|TRBJ2-1
TGTGCCAGCAGTCGGAGCGGGAGGGCCGTTGAGCAGTTCTTC
CASSRSGRAVEQFF
>.|TRBV5-6|.|TRBJ1-1
TGTAATACTCGGGGTGAAGCTTTCTTT
CNTRGEAFF
>.|TRBV3-1/TRBV3-2|.|TRBJ1-6
TGTGCCAGCAGTCAAACAGGGCGCACCCTCCACTTT
CASSQTGRTLHF
>.|TRBV27|TRBD1|TRBJ1-2
TGTGCCAGCAGTTTCAGGGGGCAATATGGCTACACCTTC
CASSFRGQYGYTF
>.|TRBV6-5|.|TRBJ2-7
TGTGCCAGCAGTCTCGACAGGAGAGGCTACGAGCAGTACTTC
CASSLDRRGYEQYF